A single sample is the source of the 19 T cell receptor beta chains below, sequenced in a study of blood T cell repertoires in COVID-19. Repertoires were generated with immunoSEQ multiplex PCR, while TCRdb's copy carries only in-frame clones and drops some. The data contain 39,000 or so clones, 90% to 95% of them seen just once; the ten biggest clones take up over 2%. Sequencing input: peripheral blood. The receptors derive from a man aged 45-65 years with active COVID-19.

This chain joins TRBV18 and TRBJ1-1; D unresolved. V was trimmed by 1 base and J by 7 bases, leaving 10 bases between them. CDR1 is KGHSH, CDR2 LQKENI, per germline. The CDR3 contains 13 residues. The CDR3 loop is CASSPQDLSEAFF. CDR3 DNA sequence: TGTGCCAGCTCACCACAAGATCTCAGTGAAGCTTTCTTT.

The CDR3 sequence is CASSLLAPPREEQFF. The CDR3 DNA reads as TGTGCCAGCAGTTTACTAGCTCCTCCCAGGGAGGAGCAGTTCTTC. V gene TRBV6-5 combines with J gene TRBJ2-1; TRBD2 is a possible D gene (6 bases). This CDR3 region has 15 residues. Germline CDR1 reads MNHEY; CDR2 reads SVGAGI. Trimming took 4 bases from V and 10 from J, leaving 20 bases between them.

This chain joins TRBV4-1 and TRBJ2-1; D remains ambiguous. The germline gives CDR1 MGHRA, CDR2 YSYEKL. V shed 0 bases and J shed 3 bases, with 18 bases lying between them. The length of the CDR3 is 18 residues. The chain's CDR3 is CASSQDSPRVASYNEQFF. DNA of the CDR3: TGCGCCAGCAGCCAAGATTCACCCCGGGTTGCGAGCTACAATGAGCAGTTCTTC.

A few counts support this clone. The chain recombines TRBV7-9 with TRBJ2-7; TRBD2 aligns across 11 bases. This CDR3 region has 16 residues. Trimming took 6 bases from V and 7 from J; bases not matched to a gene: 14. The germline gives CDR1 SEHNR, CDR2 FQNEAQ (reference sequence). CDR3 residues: CASSYSPPSGGREQYF. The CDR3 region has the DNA TGTGCCAGCAGTTACTCCCCGCCTAGCGGGGGGAGGGAGCAGTACTTC.

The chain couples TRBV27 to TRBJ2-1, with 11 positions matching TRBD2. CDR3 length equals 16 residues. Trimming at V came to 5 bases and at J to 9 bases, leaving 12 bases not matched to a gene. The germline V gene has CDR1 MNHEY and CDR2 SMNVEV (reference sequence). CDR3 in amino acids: CASSPRVAGGPGEQFF. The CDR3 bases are TGTGCCAGCAGTCCTCGGGTAGCGGGGGGGCCGGGTGAGCAGTTCTTC.

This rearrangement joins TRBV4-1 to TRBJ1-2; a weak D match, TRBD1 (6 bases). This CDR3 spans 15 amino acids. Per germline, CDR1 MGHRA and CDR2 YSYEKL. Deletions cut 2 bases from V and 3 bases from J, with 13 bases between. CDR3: CASSQIGGADYGYTF. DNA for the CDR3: TGCGCCAGCAGCCAAATCGGGGGGGCGGACTATGGCTACACCTTC.

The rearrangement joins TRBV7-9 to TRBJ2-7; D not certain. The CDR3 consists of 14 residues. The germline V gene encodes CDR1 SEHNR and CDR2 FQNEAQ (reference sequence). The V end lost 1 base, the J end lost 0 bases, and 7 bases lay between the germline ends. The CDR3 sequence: CASSLDYGSYEQYF. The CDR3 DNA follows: TGTGCCAGCAGCTTAGACTACGGCTCCTACGAGCAGTACTTC.

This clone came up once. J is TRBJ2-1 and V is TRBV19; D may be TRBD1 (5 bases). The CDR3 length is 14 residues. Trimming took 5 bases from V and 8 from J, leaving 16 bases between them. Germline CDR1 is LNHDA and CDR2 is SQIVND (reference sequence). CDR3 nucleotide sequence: TGTGCCAGTAGTGGGGCCGTCAAGCTCGATGAGCAGTTCTTC. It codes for CASSGAVKLDEQFF.

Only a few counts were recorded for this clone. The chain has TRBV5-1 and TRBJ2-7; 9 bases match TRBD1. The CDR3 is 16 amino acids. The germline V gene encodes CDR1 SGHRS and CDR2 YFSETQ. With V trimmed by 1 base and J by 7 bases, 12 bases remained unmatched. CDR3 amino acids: CASSLPGTGILGEQYF. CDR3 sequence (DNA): TGCGCCAGCAGCTTGCCCGGGACAGGGATTTTAGGGGAGCAGTACTTC.

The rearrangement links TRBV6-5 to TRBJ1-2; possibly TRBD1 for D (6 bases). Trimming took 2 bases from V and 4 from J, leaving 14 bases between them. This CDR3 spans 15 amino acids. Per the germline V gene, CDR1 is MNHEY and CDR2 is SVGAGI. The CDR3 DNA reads TGTGCCAGCAGTTACCAGGGCAGGGGCTCCTATGGCTACACCTTC. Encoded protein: CASSYQGRGSYGYTF.

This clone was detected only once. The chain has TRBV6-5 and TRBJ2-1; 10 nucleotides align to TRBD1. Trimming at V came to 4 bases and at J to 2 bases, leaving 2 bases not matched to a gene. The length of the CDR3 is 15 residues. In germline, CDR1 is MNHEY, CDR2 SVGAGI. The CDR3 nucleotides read TGTGCCAGCAGTTTGGACAGGGGGGCCTACAATGAGCAGTTCTTC. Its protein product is CASSLDRGAYNEQFF.

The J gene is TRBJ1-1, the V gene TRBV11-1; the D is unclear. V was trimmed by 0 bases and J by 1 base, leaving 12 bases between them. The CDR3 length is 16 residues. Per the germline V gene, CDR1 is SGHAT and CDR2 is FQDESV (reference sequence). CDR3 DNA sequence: TGTGCCAGCAGCTTAGCGCGGCAGCCTAGGAACACTGAAGCTTTCTTT. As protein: CASSLARQPRNTEAFF.

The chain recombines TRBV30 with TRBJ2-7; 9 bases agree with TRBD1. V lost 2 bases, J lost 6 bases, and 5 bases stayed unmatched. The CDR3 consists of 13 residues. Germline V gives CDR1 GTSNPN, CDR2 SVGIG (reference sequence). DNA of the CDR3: TGTGCCTGGAGTATACAGGGGGCGCGCGAGCAGTACTTC. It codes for CAWSIQGAREQYF.

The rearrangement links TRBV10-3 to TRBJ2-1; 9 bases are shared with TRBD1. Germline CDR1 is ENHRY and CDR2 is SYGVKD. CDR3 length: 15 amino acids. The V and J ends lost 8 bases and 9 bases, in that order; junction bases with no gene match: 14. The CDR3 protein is CAIREVNSGQGEQFF. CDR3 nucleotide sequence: TGTGCCATCCGGGAAGTCAATTCGGGACAGGGTGAGCAGTTCTTC.

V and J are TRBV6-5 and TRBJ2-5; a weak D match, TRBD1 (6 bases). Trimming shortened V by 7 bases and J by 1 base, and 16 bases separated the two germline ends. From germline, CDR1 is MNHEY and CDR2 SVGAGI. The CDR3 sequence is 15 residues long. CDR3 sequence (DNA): TGTGCCAGCATCCACCCCCCGGACAGCCAAGAGACCCAGTACTTC. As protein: CASIHPPDSQETQYF.

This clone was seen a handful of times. The CDR3 loop is CASSASSYEQYF. CDR3 DNA sequence: TGTGCCAGCAGTGCCTCGTCCTACGAGCAGTACTTC. The chain couples TRBV2 to TRBJ2-7; D is ambiguous. The V and J ends lost 4 bases and 1 base respectively, with 5 bases between them. The length of the CDR3 is 12 residues. Germline CDR1 SNHLY, CDR2 FYNNEI.

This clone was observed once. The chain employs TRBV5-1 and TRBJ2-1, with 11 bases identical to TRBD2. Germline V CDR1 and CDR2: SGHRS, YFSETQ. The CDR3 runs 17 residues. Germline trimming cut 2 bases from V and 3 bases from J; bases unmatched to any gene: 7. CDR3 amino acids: CASSLNGLAGYYNEQFF. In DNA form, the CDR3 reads TGCGCCAGCAGCTTAAATGGACTAGCGGGTTACTACAATGAGCAGTTCTTC.

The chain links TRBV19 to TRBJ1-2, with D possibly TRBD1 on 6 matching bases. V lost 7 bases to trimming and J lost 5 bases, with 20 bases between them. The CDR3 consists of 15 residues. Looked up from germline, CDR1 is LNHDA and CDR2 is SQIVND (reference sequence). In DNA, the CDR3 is TGTGCCAGTATAAGATCCTGGGGGCGCCGGTATGGCTACACCTTC. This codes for CASIRSWGRRYGYTF.

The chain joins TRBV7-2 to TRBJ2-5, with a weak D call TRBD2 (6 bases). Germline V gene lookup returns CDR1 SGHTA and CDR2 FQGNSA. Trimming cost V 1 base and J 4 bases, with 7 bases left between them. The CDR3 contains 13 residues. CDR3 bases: TGTGCCAGCAGCTTAGTGGGGGGAGAGACCCAGTACTTC. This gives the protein CASSLVGGETQYF.